One and the same sample provided the 22 T cell receptor beta chains below, sequenced in a study of shared T cell receptors in the human thymus. TCRdb's copy holds only in-frame clones and misses some; the assay was immunoSEQ multiplex PCR. The sample records under 450,000 clones, 95% being singletons. Source material: thymocytes. The receptors stem from a human donor.

A single count supports this clone. This chain joins TRBV30 and TRBJ2-1; 7 nucleotides align to TRBD1. Germline CDR1 reads GTSNPN; CDR2 reads SVGIG (reference sequence). The CDR3 extends over 15 amino acids. V shed 3 bases and J 3 bases; nucleotides not matched to a gene: 8. The CDR3 nucleotides read TGTGCCTGGAGGGCCGACAGGGACCTCTACAATGAGCAGTTCTTC. Protein sequence: CAWRADRDLYNEQFF.

This clone occurred once. The chain combines TRBV14 with TRBJ2-7; TRBD2 is a possible D gene (6 bases). Germline V gives CDR1 SGHDN, CDR2 FVKESK. The CDR3 is made up of 15 amino acids. The V and J ends lost 1 base and 3 bases respectively, with 13 bases between them. CDR3 coding DNA: TGTGCCAGCAGCCAAGGGGGGGTTCCGTACTACGAGCAGTACTTC. It encodes CASSQGGVPYYEQYF.

Worth noting for this clone: The sample carries other DNA sequences with the same CDR3. The V gene is TRBV28, the J gene TRBJ1-1, with D maybe TRBD1 (5 bases). This CDR3 is 14 amino acids long. Germline values: CDR1 MDHEN, CDR2 SYDVKM. Trimming took 6 bases from V and 5 from J, leaving 16 bases between them. The CDR3 is CASRYPTDKTEAFF. CDR3 nucleotide sequence: TGTGCCAGCAGATACCCGACAGATAAAACTGAAGCTTTCTTT.

The chain links TRBV5-4 to TRBJ1-1, with 7 nucleotides matching TRBD1. V lost 4 bases, J lost 2 bases, and 5 bases stayed unmatched. Germline CDR1 is SGHNT and CDR2 is YYREEE (reference sequence). This CDR3 spans 14 amino acids. CDR3 bases: TGTGCCAGCAGCGCTAGGGACAGCAACACTGAAGCTTTCTTT. This encodes CASSARDSNTEAFF.

The chain recombines TRBV7-8 with TRBJ2-1; unclear D gene. Germline V CDR1 and CDR2: SGHVS, FQNEAQ. V was cut by 4 bases and J by 10 bases, with 8 bases left in between. This CDR3 spans 11 amino acids. CDR3 DNA: TGTGCCAGCAGCTCCCCGGAGGAGCAGTTCTTC. Amino acids: CASSSPEEQFF.

This chain uses TRBV30 with TRBJ1-2, with D perhaps TRBD1 (5 bases). Trimming removed 4 bases at V and 4 bases at J, with 13 bases between. Germline lookup yields CDR1 GTSNPN and CDR2 SVGIG (reference sequence). This CDR3 is 13 amino acids long. The CDR3, as DNA: TGTGCCTGGATCGTAGACAGAGGCTATGGCTACACCTTC. It codes for CAWIVDRGYGYTF.

CDR3 DNA: TGTGCCAGCAGCTCCCTGGGCTCAGGGGGCAAGAACACTGAAGCTTTCTTT. This encodes CASSSLGSGGKNTEAFF. The rearrangement uses TRBV13 and TRBJ1-1; 8 nucleotides line up with TRBD1. Germline CDR1 reads PRHDT; CDR2 reads FYEKMQ (reference sequence). Trimming took 4 bases from V and 1 from J; bases not matched to a gene: 11. The CDR3 has 17 amino acids.

This chain links TRBV29-1 with TRBJ1-1; TRBD1 might be the D (5 bases). V was shortened by 8 bases and J by 1 base, with 8 bases between the two germline ends. Germline V CDR1 and CDR2: SQVTM, ANQGSEA. CDR3 length equals 11 residues. The CDR3 loop reads CSYRSNTEAFF. CDR3 bases: TGCAGCTACAGGTCGAACACTGAAGCTTTCTTT. Supplemented by reference TRBV29-1 and TRBJ1-1, the full variable domain reads SAVISQKPSRDICQRGTSLTIQCQVDSQVTMMFWYRQQPGQSLTLIATANQGSEATYESGFVIDKFPISRPNLTFSTLTVSNMSPEDSSIYLCSYRSNTEAFFGQGTRLTVV.

V usage is TRBV6-5 and J usage is TRBJ1-5, with no clear D. The CDR3 has 13 amino acids. From germline, CDR1 is MNHEY and CDR2 SVGAGI. V shed 0 bases and J shed 5 bases, with 5 bases lying between them. Here the CDR3 reads CASSYSRDQPQHF. In DNA, the CDR3 is TGTGCCAGCAGTTACTCGCGGGATCAGCCCCAGCATTTT.

The chain combines TRBV5-8 with TRBJ2-7; D possibly corresponds to TRBD1 (5 bases). The CDR3 spans 16 residues. V lost 2 bases, J lost 5 bases, and 20 bases lay in between. From germline, CDR1 is SGHTS and CDR2 YDEGEE. CDR3 nucleotides: TGTGCCAGCAGCTTACTCAGGGAAGTGGGCGACGACGAGCAGTACTTC. Translated, it gives CASSLLREVGDDEQYF. Looking up the rest from reference TRBV5-8 and TRBJ2-7 gives the full variable domain: EAGVTQSPTHLIKTRGQQATLRCSPISGHTSVYWYQQALGLGLQFLLWYDEGEERNRGNFPPRFSGRQFPNYSSELNVNALELEDSALYLCASSLLREVGDDEQYFGPGTRLTVT.

The rearrangement links TRBV27 to TRBJ2-1, with TRBD2 matching over 7 bases. The germline V gene encodes CDR1 MNHEY and CDR2 SMNVEV (reference sequence). V shed 2 bases, J shed 0 bases, and the junction held 4 bases outside the gene matches. This CDR3 is built from 16 residues. CDR3: CASSLPSGNSYNEQFF. CDR3 in DNA: TGTGCCAGCAGTTTACCGAGCGGGAACTCCTACAATGAGCAGTTCTTC.

The DNA for the CDR3 is TGTGCCAGCAGCTTGGTTCTAGCGGGAAACGAGCAGTACTTC. Its translation is CASSLVLAGNEQYF. This chain links TRBV5-6 with TRBJ2-7, with 9 bases aligning to TRBD2. The CDR3 has 14 amino acids. Unmatched junction bases numbered 3, after V lost 0 bases and J lost 5 bases. Looked up from germline, CDR1 is SGHDT and CDR2 is YYEEEE.

V and J are TRBV4-3 and TRBJ2-1; TRBD2 matches at 15 bases. Germline values: CDR1 LGHNA, CDR2 YSLEER. Trimming removed 4 bases from V and 5 bases from J; junction bases left unmatched: 15. The length of the CDR3 is 20 residues. In DNA form, the CDR3 reads TGCGCCAGCAGCCCCAGATCTTGGGGGACTAGCGGGAGGCATCACAATGAGCAGTTCTTC. Protein: CASSPRSWGTSGRHHNEQFF.

The chain combines TRBV7-2 with TRBJ2-6; D gene uncertain. Germline V gives CDR1 SGHTA, CDR2 FQGNSA. This CDR3 is built from 17 residues. Trimming cost V 2 bases and J 0 bases, with 11 bases left between them. The CDR3 is CASSLSAESSGANVLTF. CDR3 in DNA: TGTGCCAGCAGCTTAAGTGCAGAAAGCTCTGGGGCCAACGTCCTGACTTTC.

The chain joins TRBV6-4 to TRBJ2-5; 10 bases agree with TRBD1. CDR1 and CDR2 from the germline V gene are MRHNA and SNTAGT. This CDR3 has 15 amino acids. V lost 4 bases, J lost 10 bases, and 12 bases stayed unmatched. The CDR3 spells CASSGGQGPLGYQYF. The CDR3 DNA reads TGTGCCAGCAGTGGGGGACAGGGGCCCCTAGGCTACCAGTACTTC.

V gene TRBV6-6 combines with J gene TRBJ2-5; D gene uncertain. The CDR3 is made up of 16 amino acids. Germline V gene data show CDR1 as MNHNY and CDR2 as SVGAGI (reference sequence). V gave up 0 bases and J gave up 0 bases, with 11 bases separating them. In DNA, the CDR3 is TGTGCCAGCAGTTACTCCGTCAGGCCGTACCAAGAGACCCAGTACTTC. This codes for CASSYSVRPYQETQYF.

The chain couples TRBV28 to TRBJ1-1; D call uncertain. V lost 1 base and J lost 3, with 12 bases in between. The CDR3 is 15 residues long. Germline CDR1 is MDHEN and CDR2 is SYDVKM. In DNA form, the CDR3 reads TGTGCCAGCAGTTTATCTGCGGGGTTTCACACTGAAGCTTTCTTT. Translated: CASSLSAGFHTEAFF.

The DNA of the CDR3 is TGTGCCAGCAGCCAACGGATGGCTGAAGCTTTCTTT. It encodes CASSQRMAEAFF. The chain links TRBV14 to TRBJ1-1; D not resolved. The V gene's germline CDR1 is SGHDN and CDR2 FVKESK. The CDR3 spans 12 residues. Trimming pared 2 bases from V and 6 bases from J, leaving 7 bases between.

V usage is TRBV29-1 and J usage is TRBJ1-2; a weak D match, TRBD1 (5 bases). Germline CDR1 is SQVTM and CDR2 is ANQGSEA. CDR3 length: 15 residues. V lost 0 bases, J lost 4 bases, and 15 bases lay in between. CDR3 loop: CSVEDWWGSIYGYTF. CDR3 nucleotide sequence: TGCAGCGTTGAAGATTGGTGGGGCAGTATCTATGGCTACACCTTC.

The chain couples TRBV30 to TRBJ2-4; 14 bases align to TRBD2. Germline values: CDR1 GTSNPN, CDR2 SVGIG (reference sequence). The CDR3 runs 15 residues. J was trimmed by 9 bases and V by 3 bases; bases with no gene match: 7. In DNA form, the CDR3 reads TGTGCCTGGAGCCAGGGACTAGCGGGAGCGGGCATTCAGTACTTC. This encodes CAWSQGLAGAGIQYF.

The chain links TRBV28 to TRBJ2-2; tentative D call: TRBD2 (6 bases). Germline V CDR1 and CDR2: MDHEN, SYDVKM. V was cut by 5 bases and J by 1 base, with 14 bases left in between. The CDR3 is made up of 16 amino acids. CDR3 amino acids: CASSPGLTLNTGELFF. In DNA form, the CDR3 reads TGTGCCAGCAGTCCGGGACTGACCCTGAACACCGGGGAGCTGTTTTTT. The full variable domain, rest sourced from reference TRBV28 and TRBJ2-2, is DVKVTQSSRYLVKRTGEKVFLECVQDMDHENMFWYRQDPGLGLRLIYFSYDVKMKEKGDIPEGYSVSREKKERFSLILESASTNQTSMYLCASSPGLTLNTGELFFGEGSRLTVL.

This clone has a single count. The chain combines TRBV28 with TRBJ1-2; D might be TRBD1 (5 bases). CDR1 MDHEN and CDR2 SYDVKM come from the germline V gene. The CDR3 loop spans 19 amino acids. The V gene lost 5 bases and the J gene lost 4 bases, with 29 bases spanning the gap. The CDR3: CASSLGVSGIAPPFYGYTF. In DNA, the CDR3 is TGTGCCAGCAGTCTAGGGGTATCGGGGATTGCTCCCCCCTTCTATGGCTACACCTTC.